This T cell receptor (beta chain) originates from a study of blood T cell repertoires in COVID-19. Measured with immunoSEQ multiplex PCR; TCRdb has only the in-frame clones, and not every one. In the table there are around 62,000 clones, around 89% of which are singletons. The germline V gene encodes CDR1 SGHRS and CDR2 YFSETQ. CDR3 size: 15 residues. V was clipped by 4 bases and J by 10 bases; unmatched bases: 8. The sample consisted of peripheral blood. This receptor was taken from a man aged 55 to 70 with acute or convalescent COVID-19. The V gene is TRBV5-1, the J gene TRBJ2-1, with 13 bases aligning to TRBD2. CDR3 sequence reads: CASSPGTSGIGEQFF. CDR3 sequence (DNA): TGCGCCAGCAGCCCCGGGACTAGCGGGATAGGCGAGCAGTTCTTC. Full variable domain (outside the CDR3, taken from reference TRBV5-1 and TRBJ2-1): KAGVTQTPRYLIKTRGQQVTLSCSPISGHRSVSWYQQTPGQGLQFLFEYFSETQRNKGNFPGRFSGRQFSNSRSEMNVSTLELGDSALYLCASSPGTSGIGEQFFGPGTRLTVL.